Listed here are 12 T cell receptor beta chains from one sample, sequenced in a study of T cell responses to AZD1222 COVID-19 vaccine. Method: immunoSEQ multiplex PCR; TCRdb's copy keeps in-frame clones and lacks some. Of some 140,000 clones in the sample, about 92% are singletons; the top ten hold over 15%. Sample: peripheral blood, taken on day 0 of AZD1222 vaccination. These receptors were obtained from an adult in good health.

This chain joins TRBV5-4 and TRBJ2-1; D uncertain. The V and J ends lost 2 bases and 0 bases respectively, with 9 bases between them. This CDR3 has 15 residues. Germline loops: CDR1 SGHNT, CDR2 YYREEE (reference sequence). The CDR3 DNA reads as TGTGCCAGCAGCTTAGAGGCGGTCTCCTACAATGAGCAGTTCTTC. Residues: CASSLEAVSYNEQFF.

J is TRBJ2-1 and V is TRBV9; D uncertain. V lost 0 bases and J lost 4, with 8 bases in between. The CDR3 runs 14 residues. Germline CDR1 SGDLS, CDR2 YYNGEE. CDR3 coding DNA: TGTGCCAGCAGCGTAGTAGTAGATTACAATGAGCAGTTCTTC. This translates into CASSVVVDYNEQFF.

The chain combines TRBV5-5 with TRBJ1-4; D is perhaps TRBD1 (5 bases). From germline, CDR1 is SGHKS and CDR2 YYEKEE (reference sequence). V dropped 2 bases and J dropped 8 bases, with 13 bases sitting between them. The CDR3 has 14 residues. As DNA, the CDR3 is TGTGCCAGCAGCTTTGGCAGGGTGGAGGAAAAACTGTTTTTT. Its protein is CASSFGRVEEKLFF.

This chain links TRBV4-3 with TRBJ1-4; D remains unclear. Per the germline V gene, CDR1 is LGHNA and CDR2 is YSLEER. Trimming shortened V by 5 bases and J by 6 bases, and 16 bases separated the two germline ends. The CDR3 is made up of 15 amino acids. In DNA, the CDR3 is TGCGCCAGCAGCTCAACCTGGAGGATTGATGAAAAACTGTTTTTT. Translated, it gives CASSSTWRIDEKLFF.

This rearrangement joins TRBV11-3 to TRBJ1-1; TRBD1 matches at 7 bases. CDR3 length: 14 residues. Germline-derived CDR1 and CDR2 are SGHNT and YENEEA. J lost 1 base, V lost 5 bases, and 4 bases had no gene match. CDR3 sequence: CASSKGQSNTEAFF. CDR3 coding DNA: TGTGCCAGCAGCAAGGGACAGTCGAACACTGAAGCTTTCTTT.

The CDR3 loop is CASRLAGDTGELFF. The CDR3 DNA reads TGTGCCAGCAGACTAGCGGGGGACACCGGGGAGCTGTTTTTT. The chain links TRBV6-4 to TRBJ2-2; TRBD2 matches at 11 bases. The germline V gene has CDR1 MRHNA and CDR2 SNTAGT. Unmatched junction bases numbered 0, after V lost 6 bases and J lost 3 bases. This CDR3 comprises 14 residues.

The J gene is TRBJ2-7, the V gene TRBV5-5, with a tentative D call TRBD2 (5 bases). Germline V gives CDR1 SGHKS, CDR2 YYEKEE (reference sequence). This CDR3 spans 13 amino acids. V lost 4 bases to trimming and J lost 3 bases, with 11 bases between them. In nucleotides, the CDR3 is TGTGCCAGCAGCCCTAGGGCGGGCTACGAGCAGTACTTC. It yields the protein CASSPRAGYEQYF.

The chain has TRBV6-5 and TRBJ1-6; unclear D gene. With 6 bases removed from V and 4 bases from J, the gap between germline ends came to 4 bases. Germline V gene lookup returns CDR1 MNHEY and CDR2 SVGAGI. This CDR3 is 12 amino acids long. CDR3 residues: CASRTYNSPLHF. The CDR3 coding sequence is TGTGCCAGCAGAACGTATAATTCACCCCTCCACTTT.

The rearrangement uses TRBV18 and TRBJ1-5; 7 nucleotides match TRBD1. This CDR3 is 16 amino acids long. Germline V gene lookup returns CDR1 KGHSH and CDR2 LQKENI. With 1 base clipped from V and 2 bases from J, the junction kept 5 bases outside the gene matches. CDR3 nucleotide sequence: TGTGCCAGCTCACCACTAGGGGGCTGGGGCAATCAGCCCCAGCATTTT. Protein sequence: CASSPLGGWGNQPQHF.

This chain uses TRBV7-2 with TRBJ1-3; a possible D gene is TRBD1 (5 bases). The germline V gene has CDR1 SGHTA and CDR2 FQGNSA. Trimming pared 1 base from V and 4 bases from J, leaving 8 bases between. This CDR3 has 14 amino acids. In DNA form, the CDR3 reads TGTGCCAGCAGCTTAGGACAGACGGGAAACACCATATATTTT. Protein product: CASSLGQTGNTIYF.

The gene calls are TRBV3-1 (or the pseudogene TRBV3-2) and TRBJ1-5, with a weak D call TRBD1 (5 bases). Deletions cut 2 bases from V and 9 bases from J, with 14 bases between. CDR3 size: 14 residues. The germline CDR1 and CDR2 sequences are LGHDT and YNNKEL (reference sequence). The CDR3 DNA follows: TGTGCCAGCAGCCAAAGTCAGGGAGGAGGGCCCCAGCATTTT. Its translation: CASSQSQGGGPQHF.

This rearrangement joins TRBV19 to TRBJ1-5, with TRBD1 identical over 7 bases. This CDR3 contains 13 residues. V trimming: 7 bases; J trimming: 3 bases; junction bases outside the gene matches: 3. From germline, CDR1 is LNHDA and CDR2 SQIVND (reference sequence). DNA for the CDR3: TGTGCCAGTAACGGACAGGTCAATCAGCCCCAGCATTTT. It encodes CASNGQVNQPQHF.